This T cell receptor beta chain came from a study of blood T cell repertoires in COVID-19 (dated by TCRdb to about 2020). At the level of the whole study: Samples covering the acute and convalescent phases of COVID-19 were provided by collaborators in the United States, Italy and Spain. The material from the prospective study consisted of cDNA or gDNA derived from T cells, B-cell-depleted T cells, or PBMCs. Subjects who had been exposed to COVID-19, were actively infected with it, or had recovered from it provided the deeply sampled blood TCRbeta repertoires that made up the dataset. The repertoires were made available in a free public database intended to serve as a resource for research on the immune response to SARS-CoV-2. The samples were drawn from the first 160 participants of the ongoing ImmuneRACE study and from 950 to 1,500 subjects provided by 6 global collaborators. Nearly every sample came with metadata listing a de-identified subject ID, COVID-19 status, age in years and sex. HLA class I and class II types, where available, came from metadata supplied by the sample provider rather than from assay-based typing. General study outcomes and caveats: The amount of clinical and demographic metadata varied by source and participant and was provided uncurated.

From cysteine to phenylalanine, the CDR3 is 15 amino acids long. The entry retains the CDR3 DNA only, 45 bases that are in frame from base 1. In the germline V gene, CDR1 corresponds to MDHEN and CDR2 to SYDVKM. V loses 1 base of germline sequence and J loses 7 bases, and the interval between the two ends is 16 bases. TCRbeta CDR3 regions were amplified from genomic DNA using the immunoSEQ Assay, a bias-controlled multiplex PCR. In the authors' own workflow: The number of nucleated cells in each sample was estimated from the amplification of reference gene primers within the assay. To quantify the absolute abundance of each unique TCRbeta CDR3 rearrangement, sequence reads were collapsed and filtered. For each sample, productive Simpson clonality was calculated as the square root of Simpson's diversity index across productive rearrangements. TCRdb's version of the immuneACCESS table is confined to in-frame rearrangements and falls short of the full clone set. An unresolved V gene accounts for under half of the shortfall where checked; the remainder is of unknown origin. That table furnishes V, J and clone size, whereas the DNA furnished D and trimming. Here the sample has approximately 210,000 clones; 92% occur a single time. Approximately 1.2% of the sample rests with the top ten.

Each collaborating institution followed its own protocols to collect whole blood in K2EDTA tubes. For TCRbeta analysis, collaborator samples were shipped as frozen whole blood, as isolated PBMCs, or as DNA extracted from either sample type. Notes on this clone: Its cognate antigen has yet to be identified. No quality values exist for individual bases; no much larger clone is one base distant.

This chain joins TRBV28 to TRBJ1-2; the D segment cannot be called with confidence. This TCR was recovered from a man aged 25-45 years with acute or convalescent COVID-19. Sample: peripheral blood. The CDR3 loop reads CASSLLSGVVGGYTF. The bases read TGTGCCAGCAGTTTATTGTCCGGGGTAGTGGGTGGCTACACCTTC.